This T cell receptor (beta chain) was identified in a study of T-cell memory formation after mild COVID-19. General study findings and limits: Contracting clones, day 15 to 85, had balanced CD4/CD8, and later expanders favored CD4+. Whether second-wave clones peaking at day 37 were SARS-CoV-2 specific went unconfirmed.

With respect to this clonotype: Its matching antigen is unknown.

The V gene's germline CDR1 is SGHKS and CDR2 YYEKEE (reference sequence). This CDR3 has 15 amino acids. Trimming stripped 6 bases from V and 5 bases from J, with 18 bases between. From the 5' RACE reads, TCRdb called clonotypes with MiXCR, one entry per CDR3 protein. The sample contains around 320,000 distinct CDR3 sequences, 25% to 30% of which appear only once. The chain carries TRBV5-5 and TRBJ2-1; maybe TRBD2 (5 bases). Sequencing was performed on PBMCs or a T cell subset sorted from them (not recorded which). This clonotype was sampled from an adult woman who had mild COVID-19 (a few samples of this study predate the infection). Cell type and time point are not known. The CDR3: CASKLLGLRDNEQFF. CDR3 DNA: TGTGCCAGCAAACTACTAGGGCTTCGGGACAATGAGCAGTTCTTC.